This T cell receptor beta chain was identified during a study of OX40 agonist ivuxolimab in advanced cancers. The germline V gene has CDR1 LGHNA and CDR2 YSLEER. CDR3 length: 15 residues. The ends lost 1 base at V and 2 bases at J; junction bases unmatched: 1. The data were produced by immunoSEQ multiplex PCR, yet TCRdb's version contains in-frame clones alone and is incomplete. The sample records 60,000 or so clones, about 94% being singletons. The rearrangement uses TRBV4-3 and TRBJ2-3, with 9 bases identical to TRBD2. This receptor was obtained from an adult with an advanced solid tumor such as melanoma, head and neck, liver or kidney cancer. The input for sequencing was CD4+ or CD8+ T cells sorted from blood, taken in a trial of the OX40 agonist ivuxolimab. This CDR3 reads CASSQGLADTDTQYF. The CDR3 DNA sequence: TGCGCCAGCAGCCAAGGACTAGCGGACACAGATACGCAGTATTTT.